The 27 T cell receptor beta chains below all came from one sample that was sequenced in a study of blood T cells in healthy people across ages. For the second PCR, which ran for about 6 to 11 cycles, a sample-barcoded 5' primer and a J-beta primer mix were used. TCRdb reprocessed the 5' RACE reads with MiXCR, giving one entry per CDR3 protein. The repertoire includes 1.5 million to 2 million distinct CDR3 sequences, 25% to 30% of them detected once, and about 7.7% sits in the top ten. The sample comprised blood. The source is a woman aged 25-40 years in good health.

This clonotype was counted only a few times. The V call is TRBV7-8, the J call TRBJ2-7; 8 bases map to TRBD2. The junction had 4 bases not matched to a gene; V was cut back by 5 bases and J by 1 base. The CDR3 is 14 residues long. Germline V CDR1 and CDR2: SGHVS, FQNEAQ. The CDR3 region has the DNA TGTGCCAGCAGCGAGCGGGAGTCGTCCTACGAGCAGTACTTC. This translates into CASSERESSYEQYF.

In this sample, this clonotype turned up once. The V gene is TRBV5-5, the J gene TRBJ2-7, with D perhaps matching TRBD1 or TRBD2 (5 bases each). The CDR3 covers 15 residues. V dropped 4 bases and J dropped 0 bases, with 14 bases sitting between them. Germline V lookup: CDR1 SGHKS, CDR2 YYEKEE (reference sequence). The CDR3 coding sequence is TGTGCCAGCAGCCCGAGGGGCAGTTACTCCTACGAGCAGTACTTC. Protein: CASSPRGSYSYEQYF.

The V call is TRBV2, the J call TRBJ2-2; D is ambiguous. V dropped 6 bases and J dropped 2 bases, with 10 bases sitting between them. The length of the CDR3 is 14 residues. Germline CDR1 SNHLY, CDR2 FYNNEI. The CDR3 DNA follows: TGTGCCAGCAGCCGCTCCGCCAACACCGGGGAGCTGTTTTTT. Encoded protein: CASSRSANTGELFF.

The chain combines TRBV4-3 with TRBJ2-1, with 7 bases lining up with TRBD2. V shed 3 bases and J 12 bases; nucleotides not matched to a gene: 14. Germline CDR1 and CDR2: LGHNA and YSLEER. The CDR3 extends over 15 amino acids. For the CDR3, the DNA is TGCGCCAGCAGCCAGTGGGGGGGAGGGCCCCACGGGCAGTTCTTC. This translates into CASSQWGGGPHGQFF.

The chain recombines TRBV20-1 with TRBJ1-1; D gene unclear. Germline V gene lookup returns CDR1 DFQATT and CDR2 SNEGSKA (reference sequence). V dropped 5 bases and J dropped 3 bases, with 10 bases sitting between them. The CDR3 is made up of 12 amino acids. The CDR3 sequence: CSAVQPDTEAFF. The CDR3 DNA reads TGCAGTGCTGTCCAACCTGACACTGAAGCTTTCTTT.

A remark on this clonotype: A junction end diverges from the germline sequence, so it may reflect a read error. Written as DNA, the CDR3 is TGTGCCGGCAGCTTGGGGGGAGCCAAAAACATTCAGTACTTC. Protein product: CAGSLGGAKNIQYF. J is TRBJ2-1 and V is TRBV5-6; tentative D call: TRBD2 (6 bases). The J call may be mistaken, given a closer DNA end match to TRBJ2-4. The CDR3 is 14 residues long. Germline CDR1 is SGHDT and CDR2 is YYEEEE.

The table lists this clonotype with many counts. The J gene is TRBJ2-1, the V gene TRBV4-3, with a weak D call TRBD1 (5 bases). The V and J ends lost 0 bases and 2 bases respectively, with 8 bases between them. CDR1 and CDR2 (germline): LGHNA, YSLEER. The CDR3 sequence is 15 residues long. This CDR3 is CASSQEGVAYNEQFF. The CDR3 DNA sequence: TGCGCCAGCAGCCAAGAAGGGGTAGCCTACAATGAGCAGTTCTTC.

This clonotype was observed many times. The CDR3 sequence: CASSLRGNTGELFF. CDR3 sequence (DNA): TGCGCCAGCAGCTTGCGAGGGAACACCGGGGAGCTGTTTTTT. This chain joins TRBV5-1 and TRBJ2-2; D uncertain. This CDR3 has 14 residues. Trimming shortened V by 1 base and J by 1 base, and 5 bases separated the two germline ends. Germline lookup yields CDR1 SGHRS and CDR2 YFSETQ.

The V gene is TRBV18, the J gene TRBJ1-5, with D maybe TRBD1 (5 bases). Germline-derived CDR1 and CDR2 are KGHSH and LQKENI. The length of the CDR3 is 14 residues. Trimming took off 6 bases at V and 2 bases at J, with 11 bases between the two ends. The CDR3 loop is CASSNRDGNQPQHF. The CDR3 nucleotides read TGTGCCAGCTCGAACCGGGACGGCAATCAGCCCCAGCATTTT.

V is TRBV18 and J is TRBJ2-3; D possibly matches TRBD1 or TRBD2 (6 bases each). With 6 bases removed from V and 3 bases from J, the gap between germline ends came to 22 bases. The CDR3 spans 17 residues. Germline V CDR1 and CDR2: KGHSH, LQKENI. The CDR3 DNA sequence: TGTGCCAGCTCCCCTTTAACCGGGAGAGGGGGAACAGATACGCAGTATTTT. Translated: CASSPLTGRGGTDTQYF.

This clonotype appeared many times. The gene calls are TRBV7-7 and TRBJ2-7; D gene unclear. V shed 5 bases and J shed 6 bases, with 17 bases lying between them. The CDR3 contains 14 residues. CDR1 and CDR2 (germline): SSHAT, FNYEAQ (reference sequence). CDR3: CASSALSTESEQYF. The CDR3 nucleotides are TGTGCCAGCAGCGCACTATCGACCGAATCCGAGCAGTACTTC.

This clonotype came up many times. The chain joins TRBV6-6 to TRBJ2-4, with 7 bases matching TRBD2. The germline CDR1 and CDR2 sequences are MNHNY and SVGAGI (reference sequence). This CDR3 spans 14 amino acids. The junction had 5 bases not matched to a gene; V was cut back by 5 bases and J by 4 bases. DNA for the CDR3: TGTGCCAGCAGTACCGGGACTAAGAAAAACATTCAGTACTTC. This gives the protein CASSTGTKKNIQYF.

This clonotype was recorded a few times. The chain combines TRBV28 with TRBJ1-2; the D is unclear. This CDR3 is 14 amino acids long. V lost 7 bases and J 2 bases, leaving 14 bases between the germline ends. Germline CDR1 reads MDHEN; CDR2 reads SYDVKM. In nucleotides, the CDR3 is TGTGCCAGCACCCCCGGATCCAGGAACTATGGCTACACCTTC. Translation: CASTPGSRNYGYTF.

This clonotype was seen at least ten times. This chain links TRBV12-3 or TRBV12-4 with TRBJ2-6; D is possibly TRBD2 (6 bases). The CDR3 covers 18 residues. V shed 6 bases and J shed 0 bases, with 18 bases lying between them. CDR3 in DNA: TGTGCCAGCAGCCTCCGGGGAGGCGCACACTCTGGGGCCAACGTCCTGACTTTC. Translation: CASSLRGGAHSGANVLTF.

This clonotype was found a few times. The chain uses TRBV5-4 and TRBJ2-6; either TRBD1 or TRBD2 may supply D (6 bases each). The germline V gene has CDR1 SGHNT and CDR2 YYREEE (reference sequence). The CDR3 spans 15 residues. V was shortened by 6 bases and J by 4 bases, with 14 bases between the two germline ends. The chain's CDR3 is CASIEWGAGANVLTF. CDR3 DNA: TGTGCCAGCATCGAATGGGGGGCCGGGGCCAACGTCCTGACTTTC. Combining the CDR3 with reference TRBV5-4 and TRBJ2-6 gives the whole variable domain ETGVTQSPTHLIKTRGQQVTLRCSSQSGHNTVSWYQQALGQGPQFIFQYYREEENGRGNFPPRFSGLQFPNYSSELNVNALELDDSALYLCASIEWGAGANVLTFGAGSRLTVL.

This clonotype was observed a few times. The V gene is TRBV12-3 or TRBV12-4, the J gene TRBJ2-5; 9 bases are shared with TRBD2. The CDR3 loop spans 17 amino acids. V lost 5 bases, J lost 2 bases, and 12 bases stayed unmatched. CDR3 loop: CASSPSPSSGRQETQYF. The CDR3 region has the DNA TGTGCCAGCAGTCCCAGTCCGAGTAGCGGGAGACAAGAGACCCAGTACTTC.

This clonotype came up a few times. This sequence joins TRBV20-1 and TRBJ2-3; 14 bases match TRBD2. Germline V gene data show CDR1 as DFQATT and CDR2 as SNEGSKA (reference sequence). J was trimmed by 2 bases and V by 6 bases; bases with no gene match: 10. The CDR3 consists of 17 residues. CDR3 region: CSAPSGLAGAPTDTQYF. In nucleotides, the CDR3 is TGCAGTGCGCCATCGGGACTAGCGGGAGCCCCCACAGATACGCAGTATTTT.

This rearrangement joins TRBV5-1 to TRBJ2-1, with 8 bases that match TRBD1. There are 15 residues in the CDR3. Germline trimming cut 7 bases from V and 7 bases from J; bases unmatched to any gene: 13. CDR1 is SGHRS and CDR2 is YFSETQ in the germline V gene. The CDR3 bases are TGCGCCAGCTTGGATGGACAGGGAGGAGTAAATGAGCAGTTCTTC. Translation: CASLDGQGGVNEQFF.

This clonotype was detected only a few times. CDR3 protein: CAHPGGRYGYTF. CDR3 sequence (DNA): TGTGCCCACCCGGGCGGTCGCTATGGCTACACCTTC. The V gene is TRBV30, the J gene TRBJ1-2; D not resolved. V was shortened by 8 bases and J by 4 bases, with 14 bases between the two germline ends. The CDR3 is made up of 12 amino acids. From germline, CDR1 is GTSNPN and CDR2 SVGIG (reference sequence).

For this clonotype: A much more abundant neighbour one base away suggests this may be a read error. The rearrangement uses TRBV7-6 and TRBJ2-5; D is unresolved. Germline-derived CDR1 and CDR2 are SGHVS and FNYEAQ. The CDR3 length is 12 residues. Trimming pared 11 bases from V and 3 bases from J, leaving 13 bases between. In nucleotides, the CDR3 is TGTGCCGGCGGCCCGACTGAAGAGACCCAGTACTTC. It yields the protein CAGGPTEETQYF.

This clonotype was counted only a few times. V gene TRBV19 combines with J gene TRBJ2-3; the D gene could be TRBD1 or TRBD2 (5 bases each). Per germline, CDR1 LNHDA and CDR2 SQIVND (reference sequence). The CDR3 spans 13 residues. The ends were cut back, 5 bases at V and 4 bases at J, with 10 bases in the middle. The CDR3 loop is CASSPLGADTQYF. In DNA form, the CDR3 reads TGTGCCAGTAGTCCTCTGGGGGCAGATACGCAGTATTTT.

This clonotype was observed a few times. This chain uses TRBV28 with TRBJ2-1; no reliable D call. The V gene lost 3 bases and the J gene lost 3 bases, with 9 bases spanning the gap. The germline gives CDR1 MDHEN, CDR2 SYDVKM. This CDR3 contains 14 residues. This CDR3 is CASSLSPRYNEQFF. CDR3 coding DNA: TGTGCCAGCAGTTTGTCTCCTCGCTACAATGAGCAGTTCTTC.

This chain uses TRBV7-2 with TRBJ1-2, with D possibly TRBD1 on 5 matching bases. This CDR3 is 15 amino acids long. The germline V gene encodes CDR1 SGHTA and CDR2 FQGNSA. V lost 5 bases to trimming and J lost 4 bases, with 17 bases between them. The CDR3 here is CASSLPRRGFYGYTF. CDR3 sequence (DNA): TGTGCCAGCAGCCTCCCGAGACGGGGGTTCTATGGCTACACCTTC.

CDR3 sequence: CAISESDGGNEQFF. The CDR3 coding sequence is TGTGCCATCAGTGAGTCGGACGGGGGGAATGAGCAGTTCTTC. The gene calls are TRBV10-3 and TRBJ2-1, with TRBD2 matching 7 bases. The CDR3 contains 14 residues. Germline trimming cut 0 bases from V and 7 bases from J; bases unmatched to any gene: 3. The germline V gene encodes CDR1 ENHRY and CDR2 SYGVKD.

V and J are TRBV6-5 and TRBJ1-4, with D tentatively TRBD1 (6 bases). The V gene's germline CDR1 is MNHEY and CDR2 SVGAGI. Trimming cost V 6 bases and J 8 bases, with 22 bases left between them. This CDR3 contains 16 residues. Here the CDR3 reads CASRKIRGDRNEKLFF. CDR3 DNA: TGTGCCAGCAGAAAGATCCGGGGCGACAGGAACGAAAAACTGTTTTTT.

This clonotype has only a few counts. The chain employs TRBV7-9 and TRBJ2-2, with TRBD2 matching 11 bases. CDR1 and CDR2 (germline): SEHNR, FQNEAQ (reference sequence). The CDR3 totals 16 residues. V lost 5 bases, J lost 6 bases, and 8 bases stayed unmatched. CDR3 residues: CASSRGLAVLSGELFF. Written as DNA, the CDR3 is TGTGCCAGCAGCCGGGGACTAGCGGTCCTATCCGGGGAGCTGTTTTTT. The full variable domain, completed using reference TRBV7-9 and TRBJ2-2, is DTGVSQNPRHKITKRGQNVTFRCDPISEHNRLYWYRQTLGQGPEFLTYFQNEAQLEKSRLLSDRFSAERPKGSFSTLEIQRTEQGDSAMYLCASSRGLAVLSGELFFGEGSRLTVL.

The chain combines TRBV12-3 or TRBV12-4 with TRBJ1-5; D gene unclear. The CDR3 has 15 amino acids. V shed 3 bases and J shed 2 bases, with 11 bases lying between them. The CDR3 region is CASSFDGGGNQPQHF. The CDR3 region has the DNA TGTGCCAGCAGTTTTGATGGCGGGGGCAATCAGCCCCAGCATTTT.